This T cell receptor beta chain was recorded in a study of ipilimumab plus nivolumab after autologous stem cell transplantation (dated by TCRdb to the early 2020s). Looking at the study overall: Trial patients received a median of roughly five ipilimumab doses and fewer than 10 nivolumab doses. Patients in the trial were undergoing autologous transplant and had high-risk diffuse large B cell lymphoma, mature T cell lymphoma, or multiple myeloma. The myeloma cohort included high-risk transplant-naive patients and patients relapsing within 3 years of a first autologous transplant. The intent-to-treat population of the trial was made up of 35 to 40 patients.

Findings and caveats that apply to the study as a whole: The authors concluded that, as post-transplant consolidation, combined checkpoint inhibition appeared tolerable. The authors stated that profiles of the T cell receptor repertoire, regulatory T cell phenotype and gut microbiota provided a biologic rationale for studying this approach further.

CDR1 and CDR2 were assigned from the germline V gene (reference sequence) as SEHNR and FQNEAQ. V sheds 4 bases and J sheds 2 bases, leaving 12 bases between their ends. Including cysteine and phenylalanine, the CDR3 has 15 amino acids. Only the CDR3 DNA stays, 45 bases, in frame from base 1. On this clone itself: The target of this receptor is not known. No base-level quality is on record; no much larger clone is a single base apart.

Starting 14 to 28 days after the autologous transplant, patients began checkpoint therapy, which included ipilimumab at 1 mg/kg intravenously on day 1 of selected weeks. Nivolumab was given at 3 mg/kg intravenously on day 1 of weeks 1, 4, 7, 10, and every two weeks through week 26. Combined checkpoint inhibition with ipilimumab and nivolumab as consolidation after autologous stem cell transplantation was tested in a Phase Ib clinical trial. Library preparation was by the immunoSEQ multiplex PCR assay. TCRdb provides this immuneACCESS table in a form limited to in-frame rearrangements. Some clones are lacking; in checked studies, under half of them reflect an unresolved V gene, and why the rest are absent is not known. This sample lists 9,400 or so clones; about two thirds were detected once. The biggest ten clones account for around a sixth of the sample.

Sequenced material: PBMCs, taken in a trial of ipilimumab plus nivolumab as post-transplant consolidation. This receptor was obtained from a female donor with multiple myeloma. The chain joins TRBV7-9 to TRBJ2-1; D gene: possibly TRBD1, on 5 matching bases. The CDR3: CASSSPGWTYNEQFF. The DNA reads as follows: TGTGCCAGCAGCTCTCCAGGGTGGACCTACAATGAGCAGTTCTTC.